A selection of T cell receptor beta chains follows, all from one sample in a study of blood T cell repertoires in COVID-19. Sequencing used immunoSEQ multiplex PCR; TCRdb keeps in-frame clones, though not all of them. The sample includes some 400,000 clones, around 87% of them seen just once. Sequencing was carried out using peripheral blood. Receptors were obtained from a woman aged 60-75 years with COVID-19, enrolled during active disease. Both conserved end residues are part of each CDR3. D genes are given only for firm matches. The size field is filled for only some rows; it gives once, few, many or a size class.

CDR3: CASSSLGTGEETQYF
DNA: TGTGCCAGCAGCTCCCTCGGGACAGGGGAAGAGACCCAGTACTTC
J: TRBJ2-5
size: .
V: TRBV7-2
D: TRBD1

CDR3: CARAGGTGELFF
DNA: TGCGCCAGGGCAGGGGGCACCGGGGAGCTGTTTTTT
J: TRBJ2-2
size: once
V: TRBV23-1
D: TRBD1

CDR3: CASSSAGGSNQPQHF
DNA: TGTGCCAGCAGTTCAGCAGGGGGCAGCAATCAGCCCCAGCATTTT
J: TRBJ1-5
size: .
V: TRBV6-6
D: TRBD1

CDR3: CASSPNRGGDEKLFF
DNA: TGTGCCAGTAGCCCTAACAGAGGAGGGGATGAAAAACTGTTTTTT
J: TRBJ1-4
size: .
V: TRBV19
D: .

CDR3: CASSAQGSTTNEKLFF
DNA: TGTGCCAGCTCAGCCCAGGGGTCAACAACTAATGAAAAACTGTTTTTT
J: TRBJ1-4
size: .
V: TRBV18
D: .

CDR3: CASSERSSGDNYGYTF
DNA: TGTGCCAGCAGTGAGAGGTCATCAGGGGATAACTATGGCTACACCTTC
J: TRBJ1-2
size: .
V: TRBV6-1
D: .

CDR3: CASTPVSEANYGYTF
DNA: TGTGCCAGCACTCCTGTTAGCGAAGCTAACTATGGCTACACCTTC
J: TRBJ1-2
size: .
V: TRBV2
D: .

CDR3: CASSPRGGDGYTF
DNA: TGTGCCAGCAGCCCTCGAGGAGGGGATGGCTACACCTTC
J: TRBJ1-2
size: .
V: TRBV11-3
D: .

CDR3: CASRVDGGDTEAFF
DNA: TGTGCCAGCAGAGTGGACGGGGGGGACACTGAAGCTTTCTTT
J: TRBJ1-1
size: .
V: TRBV6-4
D: .

CDR3: CAWRALPRGAEAFF
DNA: TGTGCCTGGAGGGCCCTCCCTCGGGGGGCTGAAGCTTTCTTT
J: TRBJ1-1
size: once
V: TRBV30
D: .

CDR3: CASSGGHFTSEAFF
DNA: TGTGCCAGCAGTGGTGGACACTTCACTTCAGAAGCTTTCTTT
J: TRBJ1-1
size: .
V: TRBV2
D: .

CDR3: CASSWGGRNEQFF
DNA: TGTGCCAGCAGTTGGGGGGGCCGGAATGAGCAGTTCTTC
J: TRBJ2-1
size: .
V: TRBV6-5
D: .

CDR3: CASSRAQRGDEQFF
DNA: TGTGCCAGCAGCCGTGCCCAGCGAGGCGATGAGCAGTTCTTC
J: TRBJ2-1
size: .
V: TRBV3-1/TRBV3-2
D: .

CDR3: CASSRSLQGVLEPLHF
DNA: TGTGCCAGCAGCCGATCGCTACAGGGGGTATTGGAACCCCTCCACTTT
J: TRBJ1-6
size: once
V: TRBV3-1/TRBV3-2
D: TRBD1

CDR3: CASSLLQHRGETQYF
DNA: TGTGCCAGCAGCTTACTCCAACACCGGGGGGAGACCCAGTACTTC
J: TRBJ2-5
size: .
V: TRBV7-8
D: .

CDR3: CASRTGQGAYNEQFF
DNA: TGTGCCAGCAGGACTGGGCAGGGGGCCTACAATGAGCAGTTCTTC
J: TRBJ2-1
size: .
V: TRBV3-1/TRBV3-2
D: TRBD1

CDR3: CAWSRTGGYGYTF
DNA: TGTGCCTGGAGCAGGACAGGGGGCTATGGCTACACCTTC
J: TRBJ1-2
size: once
V: TRBV30
D: TRBD1

CDR3: CASSFSQSTEAFF
DNA: TGTGCCAGCAGTTTCTCACAGAGCACTGAAGCTTTCTTT
J: TRBJ1-1
size: .
V: TRBV6-5
D: .

CDR3: CASSELRAGDGTDTQYF
DNA: TGCGCCAGCAGTGAGTTGCGAGCGGGGGATGGCACAGATACGCAGTATTTT
J: TRBJ2-3
size: .
V: TRBV10-2
D: TRBD2

CDR3: CASSPWMRGGDTGELFF
DNA: TGTGCCAGCAGCCCCTGGATGCGGGGGGGAGACACCGGGGAGCTGTTTTTT
J: TRBJ2-2
size: .
V: TRBV7-2
D: TRBD2

CDR3: CASSAGIPCHF
DNA: TGTGCCAGCAGCGCAGGAATCCCCTGCCACTTT
J: TRBJ1-6
size: .
V: TRBV7-7
D: .

CDR3: CASSSRTGNKAGNTIYF
DNA: TGTGCCAGCAGCTCCCGGACAGGTAATAAGGCTGGAAACACCATATATTTT
J: TRBJ1-3
size: .
V: TRBV3-1/TRBV3-2
D: TRBD1

CDR3: CASRTPGTGRNEQFF
DNA: TGTGCCAGCAGAACTCCCGGGACAGGGAGGAATGAGCAGTTCTTC
J: TRBJ2-1
size: .
V: TRBV27
D: TRBD1

CDR3: CASSDGGLAGQYNEQFF
DNA: TGTGCCAGCAGTGACGGGGGACTAGCGGGGCAATACAATGAGCAGTTCTTC
J: TRBJ2-1
size: .
V: TRBV6-4
D: TRBD2

CDR3: CASRLRGSRDTEAFF
DNA: TGTGCCAGCAGACTGCGGGGCAGCCGAGACACTGAAGCTTTCTTT
J: TRBJ1-1
size: .
V: TRBV27
D: .

CDR3: CASSVDRAIVNEKLFF
DNA: TGTGCCAGTAGTGTTGACAGGGCGATCGTAAATGAAAAACTGTTTTTT
J: TRBJ1-4
size: .
V: TRBV19
D: TRBD1

CDR3: CASSSTSGGRNTGELFF
DNA: TGTGCCAGCTCCTCGACTAGCGGGGGAAGGAACACCGGGGAGCTGTTTTTT
J: TRBJ2-2
size: .
V: TRBV18
D: TRBD2

CDR3: CASSRRGKETQYF
DNA: TGTGCCAGCAGCCGGCGCGGAAAAGAGACCCAGTACTTC
J: TRBJ2-5
size: .
V: TRBV3-1/TRBV3-2
D: .

CDR3: CASSLAGGLNGYTF
DNA: TGTGCCAGCAGCTTAGCAGGGGGCCTTAATGGCTACACCTTC
J: TRBJ1-2
size: once
V: TRBV7-9
D: TRBD1

CDR3: CASSLDSSLNYGYTF
DNA: TGCGCCAGCAGTTTGGACAGCTCATTGAACTATGGCTACACCTTC
J: TRBJ1-2
size: few
V: TRBV5-1
D: .

CDR3: CASSARDSYGYTF
DNA: TGTGCCAGCAGTGCCAGGGACAGCTATGGCTACACCTTC
J: TRBJ1-2
size: .
V: TRBV9
D: TRBD1

CDR3: CAWIVFTEAFF
DNA: TGTGCCTGGATAGTGTTCACTGAAGCTTTCTTT
J: TRBJ1-1
size: .
V: TRBV30
D: .

CDR3: CASSTTGVVRAFF
DNA: TGTGCCAGTAGTACGACAGGGGTGGTGAGAGCTTTCTTT
J: TRBJ1-1
size: .
V: TRBV19
D: TRBD1

CDR3: CSSTGGIGEKLFF
DNA: TGCAGCTCTACAGGGGGGATCGGCGAAAAACTGTTTTTT
J: TRBJ1-4
size: .
V: TRBV29-1
D: TRBD1

CDR3: CASSRAGGFSYEQYF
DNA: TGTGCCAGCAGCCGTGCGGGGGGATTCTCCTACGAGCAGTACTTC
J: TRBJ2-7
size: .
V: TRBV6-5
D: TRBD2

CDR3: CASSFSGTGNTEAFF
DNA: TGCGCCAGCAGCTTCTCCGGGACAGGGAACACTGAAGCTTTCTTT
J: TRBJ1-1
size: .
V: TRBV5-1
D: TRBD1

CDR3: CASSRTATGETEAFF
DNA: TGTGCCAGCAGTCGCACGGCGACAGGGGAGACTGAAGCTTTCTTT
J: TRBJ1-1
size: .
V: TRBV6-5
D: TRBD1

CDR3: CASSYTGGATNTEAFF
DNA: TGTGCCAGCAGTTATACAGGGGGCGCAACCAACACTGAAGCTTTCTTT
J: TRBJ1-1
size: .
V: TRBV2
D: TRBD1

CDR3: CATSRDGGSGGRNEQFF
DNA: TGTGCCACCAGCAGAGATGGGGGTAGCGGGGGGCGGAATGAGCAGTTCTTC
J: TRBJ2-1
size: few
V: TRBV15
D: TRBD2

CDR3: CASRRQTGLNEQFF
DNA: TGTGCCAGCAGGAGACAGACAGGGCTCAATGAGCAGTTCTTC
J: TRBJ2-1
size: .
V: TRBV6-5
D: TRBD1

CDR3: CASSLDGGTEAFF
DNA: TGCGCCAGCAGCTTGGACGGGGGCACTGAAGCTTTCTTT
J: TRBJ1-1
size: few
V: TRBV5-1
D: .

CDR3: CASQSRRGDTEAFF
DNA: TGCGCCAGCCAGAGTCGTCGGGGGGACACTGAAGCTTTCTTT
J: TRBJ1-1
size: .
V: TRBV4-1
D: .

CDR3: CAISVGQGTSEAFF
DNA: TGTGCCATCAGTGTGGGACAGGGGACGAGTGAAGCTTTCTTT
J: TRBJ1-1
size: .
V: TRBV10-3
D: TRBD1

CDR3: CASSQLGGGGNQPQHF
DNA: TGCGCCAGCAGCCAACTCGGGGGGGGCGGGAATCAGCCCCAGCATTTT
J: TRBJ1-5
size: .
V: TRBV4-1
D: .

CDR3: CASSTQGNQPQHF
DNA: TGTGCCAGCAGTACCCAGGGGAATCAGCCCCAGCATTTT
J: TRBJ1-5
size: .
V: TRBV6-5
D: .

CDR3: CASSPRQGAMNTEAFF
DNA: TGTGCCAGCAGCCCTAGACAGGGGGCGATGAACACTGAAGCTTTCTTT
J: TRBJ1-1
size: .
V: TRBV14
D: TRBD1

CDR3: CASSLIPSSGANVLTF
DNA: TGTGCCAGCAGCTTGATCCCTAGCTCTGGGGCCAACGTCCTGACTTTC
J: TRBJ2-6
size: few
V: TRBV7-6
D: .

CDR3: CASVDRGYGYTF
DNA: TGTGCCAGCGTTGACAGGGGCTATGGCTACACCTTC
J: TRBJ1-2
size: .
V: TRBV2
D: TRBD1

CDR3: CASSVELSGNTIYF
DNA: TGCGCCAGCAGCGTTGAGTTGTCTGGAAACACCATATATTTT
J: TRBJ1-3
size: .
V: TRBV5-1
D: .

CDR3: CASRPPGRGEAFF
DNA: TGTGCCAGTAGACCCCCCGGGCGGGGTGAAGCTTTCTTT
J: TRBJ1-1
size: many
V: TRBV19
D: .

CDR3: CASSQDGAGSTDTQYF
DNA: TGTGCCAGCAGCCAAGATGGCGCGGGGAGCACAGATACGCAGTATTTT
J: TRBJ2-3
size: once
V: TRBV3-1/TRBV3-2
D: .

CDR3: CASSGDRGYGDTQYF
DNA: TGTGCCAGCAGTGGGGACAGGGGGTACGGCGATACGCAGTATTTT
J: TRBJ2-3
size: .
V: TRBV28
D: TRBD1

CDR3: CASSPGTGGGAHYGYTF
DNA: TGTGCCAGCAGCCCAGGGACAGGGGGCGGGGCACACTATGGCTACACCTTC
J: TRBJ1-2
size: .
V: TRBV5-4
D: TRBD1

CDR3: CASSISGASYNEQFF
DNA: TGTGCCAGCTCAATTTCAGGGGCGTCCTACAATGAGCAGTTCTTC
J: TRBJ2-1
size: .
V: TRBV5-4
D: .

CDR3: CASSPGTTNEKLFF
DNA: TGTGCCAGCAGCCCCGGTACAACTAATGAAAAACTGTTTTTT
J: TRBJ1-4
size: .
V: TRBV28
D: .

CDR3: CASSQIQLSSTDTQYF
DNA: TGTGCCAGCAGCCAAATCCAGTTATCTAGCACAGATACGCAGTATTTT
J: TRBJ2-3
size: .
V: TRBV4-2
D: .

CDR3: CASSDSLGGTKDSPLHF
DNA: TGTGCCAGCAGTGACTCCCTGGGGGGAACCAAAGATTCACCCCTCCACTTT
J: TRBJ1-6
size: .
V: TRBV6-4
D: .

CDR3: CASSPLDAGWGPQHF
DNA: TGTGCCAGCTCACCATTGGACGCAGGGTGGGGGCCCCAGCATTTT
J: TRBJ1-5
size: .
V: TRBV18
D: .

CDR3: CASSLRDSGNTEAFF
DNA: TGCGCCAGCAGCCTTAGGGACAGTGGGAACACTGAAGCTTTCTTT
J: TRBJ1-1
size: .
V: TRBV4-1
D: TRBD1